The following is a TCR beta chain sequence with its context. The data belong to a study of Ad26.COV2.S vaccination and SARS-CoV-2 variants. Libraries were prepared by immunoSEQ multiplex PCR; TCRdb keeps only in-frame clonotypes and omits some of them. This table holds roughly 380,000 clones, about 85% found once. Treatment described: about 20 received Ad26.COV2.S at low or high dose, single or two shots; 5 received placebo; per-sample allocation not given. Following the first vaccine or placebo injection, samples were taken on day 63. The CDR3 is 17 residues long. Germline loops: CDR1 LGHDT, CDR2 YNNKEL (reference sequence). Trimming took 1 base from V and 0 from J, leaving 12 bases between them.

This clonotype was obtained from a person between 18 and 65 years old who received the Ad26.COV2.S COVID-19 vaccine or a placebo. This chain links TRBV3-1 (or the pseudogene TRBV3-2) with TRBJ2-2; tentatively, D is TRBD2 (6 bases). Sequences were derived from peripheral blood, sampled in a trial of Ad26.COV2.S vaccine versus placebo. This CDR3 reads CASSQGPVAANTGELFF. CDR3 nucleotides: TGTGCCAGCAGCCAAGGCCCGGTAGCGGCGAACACCGGGGAGCTGTTTTTT.